These 19 T cell receptor beta chains originate from one sample sequenced in a study of blood T cell repertoires in COVID-19. Sequencing used immunoSEQ multiplex PCR; TCRdb keeps in-frame clones, though not all of them. Of about 86,000 clones listed, around 86% are singletons. What was sequenced was peripheral blood. These receptors were collected from a human donor in a cohort sampled during active COVID-19.

The chain couples TRBV28 to TRBJ2-3; D might be TRBD2 (5 bases). Germline CDR1 reads MDHEN; CDR2 reads SYDVKM. Trimming pared 1 base from V and 5 bases from J, leaving 13 bases between. The CDR3 runs 15 residues. Here the CDR3 reads CASSLSTSGVDTQYF. The CDR3 DNA is TGTGCCAGCAGTTTATCTACTAGTGGGGTAGATACGCAGTATTTT.

This clone was seen just once. This chain connects TRBV28 to TRBJ2-3; D is possibly TRBD2 (6 bases). The CDR3 sequence is 18 residues long. CDR1 and CDR2 from the germline V gene are MDHEN and SYDVKM. V was pared by 6 bases and J by 2 bases, with 24 bases between. DNA of the CDR3: TGTGCCAGCAGCTCTTTAAATCGGGGGACGGCTATCACAGATACGCAGTATTTT. This encodes CASSSLNRGTAITDTQYF.

This chain uses TRBV18 with TRBJ1-5; the D is unclear. There are 14 residues in the CDR3. Trimming stripped 2 bases from V and 6 bases from J, with 11 bases between. Germline V gives CDR1 KGHSH, CDR2 LQKENI. Here the CDR3 reads CASSPGQGGQPQHF. In DNA form, the CDR3 reads TGTGCCAGCTCACCAGGCCAAGGCGGTCAGCCCCAGCATTTT.

The V call is TRBV9, the J call TRBJ2-7; 7 positions agree with TRBD2. J lost 1 base, V lost 0 bases, and 1 base had no gene match. The CDR3 consists of 14 residues. Germline V CDR1 and CDR2: SGDLS, YYNGEE. The CDR3 is CASSVDGGSYEQYF. The CDR3 nucleotides read TGTGCCAGCAGCGTAGACGGGGGGTCCTACGAGCAGTACTTC.

J is TRBJ2-1 and V is TRBV24-1; tentative D call: TRBD1 (7 bases). V lost 4 bases to trimming and J lost 6 bases, with 18 bases between them. This CDR3 is 16 amino acids long. Germline-derived CDR1 and CDR2 are KGHDR and SFDVKD. In nucleotides, the CDR3 is TGTGCCACCAGTGACACACTAGCCTCAGGGGGCAATGAGCAGTTCTTC. Encoded protein: CATSDTLASGGNEQFF.

This chain links TRBV19 with TRBJ2-5; 7 nucleotides agree with TRBD2. CDR1 is LNHDA and CDR2 is SQIVND in the germline V gene (reference sequence). This CDR3 is built from 10 residues. The ends lost 9 bases at V and 5 bases at J; junction bases unmatched: 0. The CDR3 is CASGRETQYF. Here the CDR3 DNA reads TGTGCCAGCGGGAGGGAGACCCAGTACTTC.

This clone appeared a single time. This rearrangement joins TRBV11-2 to TRBJ2-1; 8 bases line up with TRBD1. Germline CDR1 SGHAT, CDR2 FQNNGV. The CDR3 contains 13 residues. The J segment lost 13 bases and the V segment lost 4 bases, leaving 9 bases of the junction unmatched. The CDR3 reads CASSSRQGSYQFF. CDR3 coding DNA: TGTGCCAGCAGCTCCCGACAGGGGTCTTATCAGTTCTTC.

The J gene is TRBJ2-1, the V gene TRBV5-4; TRBD2 matches at 7 bases. This CDR3 is 15 amino acids long. V shed 2 bases and J 8 bases; nucleotides not matched to a gene: 10. CDR1 is SGHNT, CDR2 YYREEE, per germline (reference sequence). In DNA form, the CDR3 reads TGTGCCAGCAGCTTCGGCGGGAGTGAGGCCGATGAGCAGTTCTTC. Protein: CASSFGGSEADEQFF.

The J gene is TRBJ1-5, the V gene TRBV2; 9 bases match TRBD1. After removal of 8 bases from V and 0 bases from J, the junction contained 14 bases not matched to a gene. Germline loops: CDR1 SNHLY, CDR2 FYNNEI. The CDR3 consists of 18 residues. This CDR3 is CASSVRTGVLDSNQPQHF. Here the CDR3 DNA reads TGTGCCAGCTCCGTACGGACAGGGGTCTTAGATAGCAATCAGCCCCAGCATTTT.

This clone was seen once. This same CDR3 is encoded by further DNA sequences in the sample. CDR3 sequence: CASSSGGSSYNEQFF. The CDR3 DNA reads as TGCGCCAGCAGCTCCGGAGGGAGCTCCTACAATGAGCAGTTCTTC. The chain employs TRBV5-1 and TRBJ2-1; perhaps TRBD2 as D (6 bases). This CDR3 contains 15 residues. V dropped 3 bases and J dropped 0 bases, with 10 bases sitting between them. CDR1 and CDR2 (germline): SGHRS, YFSETQ.

The V and J genes are TRBV28 and TRBJ2-1, with D perhaps TRBD1 (6 bases). Trimming removed 5 bases at V and 4 bases at J, with 18 bases between. This CDR3 spans 16 amino acids. Germline V gives CDR1 MDHEN, CDR2 SYDVKM. The CDR3 sequence is CASSIRGHQRYNEQFF. The DNA for the CDR3 is TGTGCCAGCAGTATCAGGGGTCACCAGCGGTACAATGAGCAGTTCTTC.

The gene calls are TRBV7-2 and TRBJ2-3; 10 positions match TRBD2. The germline gives CDR1 SGHTA, CDR2 FQGNSA. V shed 5 bases and J 4 bases; nucleotides not matched to a gene: 6. The CDR3 consists of 15 residues. The CDR3 here is CASSVRLAGSDTQYF. The DNA for the CDR3 is TGTGCCAGCAGCGTACGACTAGCGGGCTCAGATACGCAGTATTTT. The variable domain in full, with the rest retrieved from reference TRBV7-2 and TRBJ2-3, is GAGVSQSPSNKVTEKGKDVELRCDPISGHTALYWYRQSLGQGLEFLIYFQGNSAPDKSGLPSDRFSAERTGGSVSTLTIQRTQQEDSAVYLCASSVRLAGSDTQYFGPGTRLTVL.

The chain couples TRBV3-1 (or the pseudogene TRBV3-2) to TRBJ2-5; D remains unclear. In germline, CDR1 is LGHDT, CDR2 YNNKEL (reference sequence). Trimming took 4 bases from V and 2 from J, leaving 8 bases between them. This CDR3 spans 13 amino acids. The CDR3 coding sequence is TGTGCCAGCAGCCGAGACCGTCAAGAGACCCAGTACTTC. Residues: CASSRDRQETQYF.

The rearrangement joins TRBV28 to TRBJ2-7; 7 positions match TRBD1. There are 11 residues in the CDR3. CDR1 is MDHEN, CDR2 SYDVKM, per germline. V lost 8 bases and J lost 7; bases outside the gene matches: 5. The CDR3 nucleotides read TGTGCCAGCGGCCGGGACAGAGAGCAGTACTTC. Translated: CASGRDREQYF.

The chain carries TRBV7-7 and TRBJ2-3, with TRBD2 identical over 13 bases. The germline V gene encodes CDR1 SSHAT and CDR2 FNYEAQ (reference sequence). The CDR3 is 17 residues long. J gave up 1 base and V 4 bases, and 5 bases lay outside the gene matches. The CDR3 sequence is CASSSGLAGDGTDTQYF. DNA of the CDR3: TGTGCCAGCAGCTCAGGACTAGCGGGAGACGGCACAGATACGCAGTATTTT.

In this sample, this clone turned up a few times. The chain uses TRBV7-8 and TRBJ1-4; D not certain. Trimming pared 4 bases from V and 8 bases from J, leaving 17 bases between. The CDR3 extends over 15 amino acids. The germline V gene has CDR1 SGHVS and CDR2 FQNEAQ. The CDR3 DNA reads as TGTGCCAGCAGCTCGAGTCGGGTCCCCGAGGAAAAACTGTTTTTT. This translates into CASSSSRVPEEKLFF.

The gene calls are TRBV24-1 and TRBJ2-1, with D tentatively TRBD2 (5 bases). Germline V gene lookup returns CDR1 KGHDR and CDR2 SFDVKD. Trimming shortened V by 7 bases and J by 3 bases, and 6 bases separated the two germline ends. This CDR3 has 12 amino acids. The CDR3 is CATSRDYNEQFF. The CDR3 DNA is TGTGCCACCAGCCGGGACTACAATGAGCAGTTCTTC.

The chain is built from TRBV2 and TRBJ2-7; 11 nucleotides align to TRBD2. Germline CDR1 and CDR2: SNHLY and FYNNEI. This CDR3 has 12 residues. V lost 6 bases, J lost 6 bases, and 1 base stayed unmatched. The CDR3 reads CASRGLAGEQYF. The CDR3 DNA follows: TGTGCCAGCAGAGGACTAGCGGGCGAGCAGTACTTC.

The chain uses TRBV19 and TRBJ1-5; D call uncertain. Germline CDR1 and CDR2: LNHDA and SQIVND (reference sequence). The CDR3 runs 14 residues. Between the trimmed V and J ends, which lost 7 bases and 0 bases, there was a span of 10 bases. This CDR3 reads CASKSGYSNQPQHF. CDR3 DNA sequence: TGTGCCAGTAAATCCGGTTATAGCAATCAGCCCCAGCATTTT.